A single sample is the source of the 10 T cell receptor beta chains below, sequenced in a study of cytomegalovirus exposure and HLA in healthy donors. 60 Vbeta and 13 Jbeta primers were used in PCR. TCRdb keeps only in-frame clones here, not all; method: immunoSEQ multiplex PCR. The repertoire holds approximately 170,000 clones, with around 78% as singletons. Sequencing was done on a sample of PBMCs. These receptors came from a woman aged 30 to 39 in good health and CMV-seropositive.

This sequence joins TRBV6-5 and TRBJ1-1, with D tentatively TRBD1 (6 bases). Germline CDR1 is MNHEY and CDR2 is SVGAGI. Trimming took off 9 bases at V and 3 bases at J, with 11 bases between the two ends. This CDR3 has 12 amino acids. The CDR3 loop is CASQGYYTEAFF. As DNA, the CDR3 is TGTGCCAGTCAGGGGTACTACACTGAAGCTTTCTTT.

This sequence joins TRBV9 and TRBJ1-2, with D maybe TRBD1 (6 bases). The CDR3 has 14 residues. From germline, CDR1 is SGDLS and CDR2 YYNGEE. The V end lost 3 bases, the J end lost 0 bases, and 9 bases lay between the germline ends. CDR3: CASSATGTNYGYTF. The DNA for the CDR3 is TGTGCCAGCAGCGCGACAGGAACTAACTATGGCTACACCTTC. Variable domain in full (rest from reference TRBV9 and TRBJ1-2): DSGVTQTPKHLITATGQRVTLRCSPRSGDLSVYWYQQSLDQGLQFLIQYYNGEERAKGNILERFSAQQFPDLHSELNLSSLELGDSALYFCASSATGTNYGYTFGSGTRLTVV.

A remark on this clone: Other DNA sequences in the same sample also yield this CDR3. CDR3 sequence (DNA): TGTGCCAGCAGTTACTCAGGGGTGATGAACACTGAAGCTTTCTTT. Its translation is CASSYSGVMNTEAFF. The chain has TRBV6-5 and TRBJ1-1; the D gene is possibly TRBD1 (5 bases). CDR1 and CDR2 (germline): MNHEY, SVGAGI. The V and J ends lost 0 bases and 0 bases respectively, with 8 bases between them. The CDR3 has 15 amino acids.

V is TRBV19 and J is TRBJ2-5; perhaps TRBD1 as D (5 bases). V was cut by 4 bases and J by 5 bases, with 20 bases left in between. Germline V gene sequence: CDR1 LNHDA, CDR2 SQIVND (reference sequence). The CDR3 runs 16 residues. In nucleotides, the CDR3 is TGTGCCAGTAGTACACTTAAGGACATATTAGGGGAGACCCAGTACTTC. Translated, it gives CASSTLKDILGETQYF.

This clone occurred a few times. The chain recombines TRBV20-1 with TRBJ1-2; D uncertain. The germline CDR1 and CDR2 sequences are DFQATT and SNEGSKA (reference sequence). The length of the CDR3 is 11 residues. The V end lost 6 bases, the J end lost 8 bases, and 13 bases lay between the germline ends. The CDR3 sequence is CSARRPGGYTF. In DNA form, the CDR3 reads TGCAGTGCCAGAAGGCCGGGAGGCTACACCTTC.

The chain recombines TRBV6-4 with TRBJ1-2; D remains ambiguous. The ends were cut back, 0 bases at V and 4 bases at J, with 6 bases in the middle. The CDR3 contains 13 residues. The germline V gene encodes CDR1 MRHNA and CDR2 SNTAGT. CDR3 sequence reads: CASSDSGSYGYTF. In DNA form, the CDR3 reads TGTGCCAGCAGTGACTCGGGGAGCTATGGCTACACCTTC.

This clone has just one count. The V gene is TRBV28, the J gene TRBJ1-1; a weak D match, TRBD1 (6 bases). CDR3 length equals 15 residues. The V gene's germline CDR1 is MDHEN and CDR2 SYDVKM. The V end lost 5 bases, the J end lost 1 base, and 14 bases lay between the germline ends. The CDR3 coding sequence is TGTGCCAGCAGTCCCAACACAGGGAAGAACACTGAAGCTTTCTTT. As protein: CASSPNTGKNTEAFF. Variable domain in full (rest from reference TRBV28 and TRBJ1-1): DVKVTQSSRYLVKRTGEKVFLECVQDMDHENMFWYRQDPGLGLRLIYFSYDVKMKEKGDIPEGYSVSREKKERFSLILESASTNQTSMYLCASSPNTGKNTEAFFGQGTRLTVV.

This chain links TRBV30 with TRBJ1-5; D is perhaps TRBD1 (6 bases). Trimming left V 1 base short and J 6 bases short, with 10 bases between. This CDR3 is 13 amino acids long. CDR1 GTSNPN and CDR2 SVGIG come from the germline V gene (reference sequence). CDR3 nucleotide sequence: TGTGCCTGGAGTGGGGGGCCCCCTCAGCCCCAGCATTTT. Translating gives CAWSGGPPQPQHF. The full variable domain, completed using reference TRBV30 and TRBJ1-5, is SQTIHQWPATLVQPVGSPLSLECTVEGTSNPNLYWYRQAAGRGLQLLFYSVGIGQISSEVPQNLSASRPQDRQFILSSKKLLLSDSGFYLCAWSGGPPQPQHFGDGTRLSIL.

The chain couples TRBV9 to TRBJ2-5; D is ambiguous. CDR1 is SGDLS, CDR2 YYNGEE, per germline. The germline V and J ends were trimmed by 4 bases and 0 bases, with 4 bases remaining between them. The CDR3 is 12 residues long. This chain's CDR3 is CASSLNQETQYF. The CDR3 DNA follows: TGTGCCAGCAGCTTAAACCAAGAGACCCAGTACTTC.

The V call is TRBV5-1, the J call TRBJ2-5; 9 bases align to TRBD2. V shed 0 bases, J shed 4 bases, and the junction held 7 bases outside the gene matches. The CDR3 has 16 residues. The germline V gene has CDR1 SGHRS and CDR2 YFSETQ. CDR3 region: CASSLGPSGTGETQYF. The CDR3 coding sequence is TGCGCCAGCAGCTTGGGCCCTAGCGGGACGGGAGAGACCCAGTACTTC.